The rows below give T cell receptor beta chains drawn from one sample of a study of Ad26.COV2.S vaccination and SARS-CoV-2 variants. Assay: immunoSEQ multiplex PCR; the TCRdb copy retains only in-frame clones and omits some. The sample consists of around 100,000 clones, approximately 82% of them appearing once. The source material was peripheral blood, sampled after recovery from COVID-19. The source is a human donor who had recovered from COVID-19. CDR3s leave out the opening cysteine and the closing phenylalanine or tryptophan.

>11|TRBJ2-5|TRBV29-1
SVDRQFPKTQY
>14|TRBJ1-2|TRBV7-5
VRSFPEGGSSYGYT
>14|TRBJ1-2|TRBV27
ASSLDGGRTLYGYT
>14|TRBJ2-2|TRBV6-2/TRBV6-3
ASSYPGLAGAGELF
>15|TRBJ2-3|TRBV7-9
ASSEWAGGYPTDTQY
>13|TRBJ1-4|TRBV6-5
ASRRAARGGEKLF
>13|TRBJ2-2|TRBV7-2
ASSKGQGRTGELF
>14|TRBJ2-6|TRBV6-5
ASSYPGGSGANVLT
>18|TRBJ2-3|TRBV4-1
ASSLIGLAGGPLSTDTQY
>14|TRBJ2-3|TRBV5-1
ASSPLPGVSTDTQY
>13|TRBJ2-1|TRBV5-1
ASSLGGRYYNEQF
>11|TRBJ1-2|TRBV5-1
ASSPDSSYGYT
>14|TRBJ1-1|TRBV4-2
ASSPLDRGLNTEAF
>14|TRBJ2-5|TRBV5-1
ASSLWGREAQETQY
>13|TRBJ1-4|TRBV5-5
ASSLALQVNEKLF
>11|TRBJ2-7|TRBV12-5
ASGLGPPSEQY
>16|TRBJ2-4|TRBV24-1
ATSERITGGASKNIQY
>15|TRBJ2-2|TRBV4-1
ASSLSTTGWNTGELF
>12|TRBJ2-7|TRBV28
ASSSVSRAYEQY
>12|TRBJ2-2|TRBV24-1
ATSDPGNTGELF
>11|TRBJ1-2|TRBV7-2
ASSTGQGYGYT
>13|TRBJ2-7|TRBV28
ASSVPGTGSREQY
>9|TRBJ1-1|TRBV12-2
ASRYLRGAF
>12|TRBJ1-2|TRBV2
ASSDRSSIYGYT
>12|TRBJ1-2|TRBV28
ASSPGIWPFWGT
>14|TRBJ1-1|TRBV27
ASSLQGAGENTEAF
>14|TRBJ2-7|TRBV28
ASSSFYQGLSYEQY
>14|TRBJ2-6|TRBV7-3
ASSDGRISGANVLT